These 9 T cell receptor beta chains were all obtained from the same sample, sequenced in a study of beta chain features in type 1 diabetes (dated by TCRdb to the late 2010s). The method was the immunoSEQ multiplex PCR assay. The entire amount of isolated RNA was reverse transcribed using the High Capacity cDNA Reverse Transcription Kit, so the sequenced TCRB transcripts were expressed ones. Not all clones reach the TCRdb copy of this immuneACCESS table, which keeps in-frame sequences only. Checked studies attribute under half of the gap to unresolved V genes and leave the rest unexplained. The sample records about 290,000 clones, under 8.5% of which are singletons. The ten largest clones capture approximately 0.99% of the sample. Sequencing was performed on central memory CD4+ T cells from blood. The origin of the receptors is a woman in her late teens or twenties in good health.

This clone was observed many times. V is TRBV4-3 and J is TRBJ1-4, with unresolved D. Trimming took off 0 bases at V and 2 bases at J, with 13 bases between the two ends. This CDR3 region has 17 residues. Germline CDR1 LGHNA, CDR2 YSLEER. CDR3: CASSQDPRPETNEKLFF. The CDR3 DNA sequence: TGCGCCAGCAGCCAAGACCCACGTCCCGAGACTAATGAAAAACTGTTTTTT.

This clone was observed at least ten times. The chain combines TRBV7-2 with TRBJ2-5; TRBD2 matches 11 bases. With V trimmed by 5 bases and J by 0 bases, 5 bases remained unmatched. CDR3 length equals 16 residues. Germline V gene data show CDR1 as SGHTA and CDR2 as FQGNSA. In DNA form, the CDR3 reads TGTGCCAGCAGCATGGGACTAGCGGTGTACCAAGAGACCCAGTACTTC. Translating gives CASSMGLAVYQETQYF.

This clone was observed a few times. Other DNA sequences in the same sample also yield this CDR3. The chain joins TRBV7-9 to TRBJ2-3, with 10 bases matching TRBD2. The CDR3 totals 15 residues. The trim removed 1 base at V and 3 bases at J, leaving 1 base unmatched. Germline values: CDR1 SEHNR, CDR2 FQNEAQ (reference sequence). CDR3 nucleotides: TGTGCCAGCAGCTTAGAACTAGCGGGAACAGATACGCAGTATTTT. Amino acid sequence: CASSLELAGTDTQYF.

This clone has only a few counts. The rearrangement links TRBV19 to TRBJ2-3; D is uncertain. The CDR3 sequence is 14 residues long. The germline V and J ends were trimmed by 4 bases and 1 base, with 9 bases remaining between them. Germline loops: CDR1 LNHDA, CDR2 SQIVND (reference sequence). CDR3 sequence reads: CASSKSYGTDTQYF. The CDR3 nucleotides are TGTGCCAGTAGTAAGTCGTACGGCACAGATACGCAGTATTTT.

The chain uses TRBV9 and TRBJ2-1, with D maybe TRBD2 (7 bases). The CDR3 contains 15 residues. The V end lost 7 bases, the J end lost 1 base, and 15 bases lay between the germline ends. Germline values: CDR1 SGDLS, CDR2 YYNGEE. The chain's CDR3 is CASCAGGRSYNEQFF. As DNA, the CDR3 is TGTGCCAGCTGCGCCGGGGGGCGATCCTACAATGAGCAGTTCTTC.

The CDR3 DNA sequence: TGTGCCTGGAGACGTGGGAGTGGCTACACCTTC. It encodes CAWRRGSGYTF. The chain uses TRBV30 and TRBJ1-2; no clear D gene. CDR1 and CDR2 from the germline V gene are GTSNPN and SVGIG (reference sequence). V lost 3 bases and J lost 7, with 9 bases in between. This CDR3 is 11 amino acids long.

V gene TRBV12-5 combines with J gene TRBJ2-3; 9 bases are shared with TRBD2. The CDR3 covers 15 residues. Unmatched junction bases numbered 7, after V lost 4 bases and J lost 5 bases. Per germline, CDR1 LGHNT and CDR2 FRNRAP. CDR3 in amino acids: CASGSGTSFGDTQYF. As DNA, the CDR3 is TGTGCTAGTGGTTCCGGGACTAGCTTTGGAGATACGCAGTATTTT.

This clone was recorded at least ten times. V gene TRBV30 combines with J gene TRBJ2-4; 9 nucleotides match TRBD1. Germline CDR1 GTSNPN, CDR2 SVGIG (reference sequence). The CDR3 length is 16 residues. With 1 base clipped from V and 7 bases from J, the junction kept 11 bases outside the gene matches. This CDR3 reads CAWSESRTGDSNIQYF. The DNA for the CDR3 is TGTGCCTGGAGTGAATCCCGGACAGGGGATTCTAACATTCAGTACTTC.

In its sample, this clone was seen a few times. The chain joins TRBV4-2 to TRBJ1-1, with D unresolved. CDR1 and CDR2 (germline): LGHNA, YNFKEQ. This CDR3 comprises 15 residues. With 0 bases removed from V and 4 bases from J, the gap between germline ends came to 12 bases. The CDR3 nucleotides are TGTGCCAGCAGCCAAGATCGGCAGGCGCTCACTGAAGCTTTCTTT. It yields the protein CASSQDRQALTEAFF.